The next 19 T cell receptor beta chains were all read from a single sample in a study of T cell changes during pregnancy in multiple sclerosis. Libraries were prepared by immunoSEQ multiplex PCR; TCRdb keeps only in-frame clonotypes and omits some of them. The sample has about 38,000 clones, 93% seen once. Sequencing used CD8+ T cells from peripheral blood mononuclear cells, obtained in the third trimester of pregnancy. These receptors were obtained from a female donor with multiple sclerosis, enrolled in a pregnancy study.

The table lists this clone with a few counts. The chain links TRBV7-8 to TRBJ2-3; 9 bases line up with TRBD1. The germline CDR1 and CDR2 sequences are SGHVS and FQNEAQ. V gave up 1 base and J gave up 5 bases; unmatched junction bases: 7. This CDR3 has 16 amino acids. CDR3 DNA sequence: TGTGCCAGCAGCTTAGTTGGGACAGGGTATGGAGATACGCAGTATTTT. Translating it yields CASSLVGTGYGDTQYF.

This sequence joins TRBV7-3 and TRBJ1-6; 8 bases map to TRBD1. Germline V gene lookup returns CDR1 SGHTA and CDR2 FQGTGA. This CDR3 comprises 14 residues. With V trimmed by 5 bases and J by 7 bases, 4 bases remained unmatched. CDR3 in amino acids: CASSTTGGNSPLHF. Written as DNA, the CDR3 is TGTGCCAGCAGCACTACAGGGGGGAATTCACCCCTCCACTTT.

The chain joins TRBV9 to TRBJ2-5, with 10 bases aligning to TRBD2. After removal of 0 bases from V and 4 bases from J, the junction contained 3 bases not matched to a gene. Germline loops: CDR1 SGDLS, CDR2 YYNGEE. The CDR3 consists of 15 residues. CDR3 coding DNA: TGTGCCAGCAGCGTAGCGAGCGGGGGGGCAGAGACCCAGTACTTC. Amino acid sequence: CASSVASGGAETQYF.

This chain joins TRBV7-9 and TRBJ1-1, with 8 bases identical to TRBD1. Germline V CDR1 and CDR2: SEHNR, FQNEAQ (reference sequence). The CDR3 is made up of 14 amino acids. V lost 4 bases to trimming and J lost 6 bases; unmatched junction nucleotides: 7. The CDR3 DNA is TGTGCCAGCAGCTCCACGACAGGGGTCGCTGAAGCTTTCTTT. Its protein product is CASSSTTGVAEAFF.

The V call is TRBV1, the J call TRBJ1-2; TRBD1, the D gene given by the table, was not confirmed from the DNA. TRBV1 is a listed pseudogene. This CDR3 has 16 residues. The CDR3 nucleotides are TGCACCAGCAGCGGGGGACAGGCCCTAGCTAACTATGGCTACACCTTC. The encoded protein is CTSSGGQALANYGYTF.

This chain joins TRBV5-6 and TRBJ2-3; the D gene is possibly TRBD2 (6 bases). There are 17 residues in the CDR3. V dropped 0 bases and J dropped 4 bases, with 18 bases sitting between them. Germline-derived CDR1 and CDR2 are SGHDT and YYEEEE. CDR3 region: CASSLVWGGEGADTQYF. In DNA form, the CDR3 reads TGTGCCAGCAGCTTGGTCTGGGGCGGGGAAGGGGCAGATACGCAGTATTTT.

The CDR3 DNA reads TGTGCCAGTGCCGGGGGAGTTCGGAATGAGCAGTTCTTC. It is translated as CASAGGVRNEQFF. The chain joins TRBV19 to TRBJ2-1; D perhaps matches TRBD2 (6 bases). The length of the CDR3 is 13 residues. Trimming cost V 8 bases and J 7 bases, with 15 bases left between them. Germline lookup yields CDR1 LNHDA and CDR2 SQIVND (reference sequence).

The chain recombines TRBV2 with TRBJ2-7, with 9 bases lining up with TRBD2. The CDR3 has 15 residues. CDR1 and CDR2 from the germline V gene are SNHLY and FYNNEI. V lost 3 bases and J lost 3; bases outside the gene matches: 6. The CDR3 sequence is CASSDVASGVYEQYF. CDR3 in DNA: TGTGCCAGCAGTGATGTGGCTAGCGGGGTCTACGAGCAGTACTTC.

The chain uses TRBV5-1 and TRBJ2-4; 7 bases fit TRBD1. Per the germline V gene, CDR1 is SGHRS and CDR2 is YFSETQ. Germline trimming cut 9 bases from V and 4 bases from J; bases unmatched to any gene: 10. CDR3 size: 14 residues. The chain's CDR3 is CAIPHRGSKNIQYF. CDR3 nucleotides: TGCGCCATCCCACACAGGGGATCTAAAAACATTCAGTACTTC.

The chain joins TRBV29-1 to TRBJ2-5; 9 nucleotides align to TRBD1. CDR3 length: 13 amino acids. V trimming: 5 bases; J trimming: 5 bases; junction bases outside the gene matches: 6. CDR1 and CDR2 from the germline V gene are SQVTM and ANQGSEA. The DNA for the CDR3 is TGCAGCGTTCCTACAGGGGGCTTTGAGACCCAGTACTTC. Translating it yields CSVPTGGFETQYF. Full variable domain (remainder filled in from reference TRBV29-1 and TRBJ2-5): SAVISQKPSRDICQRGTSLTIQCQVDSQVTMMFWYRQQPGQSLTLIATANQGSEATYESGFVIDKFPISRPNLTFSTLTVSNMSPEDSSIYLCSVPTGGFETQYFGPGTRLLVL.

This chain uses TRBV18 with TRBJ1-2, with TRBD1 matching 9 bases. This CDR3 is built from 17 residues. J was trimmed by 8 bases and V by 3 bases; bases with no gene match: 16. CDR1 is KGHSH and CDR2 is LQKENI in the germline V gene. The CDR3 DNA is TGTGCCAGCTCACCTAACAGGGGGCCGCTCCCGGAGGTCGGCTACACCTTC. This translates into CASSPNRGPLPEVGYTF.

V usage is TRBV5-8 and J usage is TRBJ2-7; D perhaps matches TRBD1 (6 bases). V gave up 4 bases and J gave up 4 bases, with 15 bases separating them. CDR1 and CDR2 (germline): SGHTS, YDEGEE. CDR3 length equals 14 residues. The CDR3 here is CASSNRDKLYEQYF. CDR3 nucleotides: TGTGCCAGCAGCAACCGGGACAAACTTTACGAGCAGTACTTC.

This clone was seen a few times. This chain joins TRBV9 and TRBJ1-1; 7 positions agree with TRBD1. Unmatched junction bases numbered 4, after V lost 3 bases and J lost 2 bases. There are 14 residues in the CDR3. The germline V gene has CDR1 SGDLS and CDR2 YYNGEE. In nucleotides, the CDR3 is TGTGCCAGCAGCGGCCAGGGGGGCAACACTGAAGCTTTCTTT. Translated, it gives CASSGQGGNTEAFF.

J is TRBJ1-6 and V is TRBV2, with TRBD1 identical over 9 bases. This CDR3 is built from 13 residues. J was trimmed by 9 bases and V by 6 bases; bases with no gene match: 3. Germline V gene lookup returns CDR1 SNHLY and CDR2 FYNNEI. The CDR3 nucleotides read TGTGCCAGCAGCGAGACAGGGGGTTCACCCCTCCACTTT. It yields the protein CASSETGGSPLHF.

This chain links TRBV5-6 with TRBJ2-1, with 10 bases lining up with TRBD1. Germline-derived CDR1 and CDR2 are SGHDT and YYEEEE. V gave up 4 bases and J gave up 6 bases; unmatched junction bases: 7. The CDR3 spans 15 residues. In DNA form, the CDR3 reads TGTGCCAGCAGCATCGGACAGGGGGTTCTCAATGAGCAGTTCTTC. This codes for CASSIGQGVLNEQFF.

CDR3 nucleotides: TGTGCCAGCAGTGTCGGACAGGGGGAGACTTTCTTT. This gives the protein CASSVGQGETFF. This chain connects TRBV14 to TRBJ1-1; 10 bases are a match to TRBD1. Germline V gene lookup returns CDR1 SGHDN and CDR2 FVKESK. J gave up 12 bases and V 6 bases, and 7 bases lay outside the gene matches. The CDR3 has 12 residues.

In its sample, this clone was seen a few times. The rearrangement uses TRBV9 and TRBJ1-3; no definite D call. The CDR3 extends over 14 amino acids. Between the trimmed V and J ends, which lost 3 bases and 0 bases, there was a span of 7 bases. Germline values: CDR1 SGDLS, CDR2 YYNGEE. The CDR3 region is CASSDLFSGNTIYF. DNA for the CDR3: TGTGCCAGCAGCGATTTATTCTCTGGAAACACCATATATTTT.

The chain recombines TRBV6-6 with TRBJ2-1; 8 bases are shared with TRBD2. V was pared by 5 bases and J by 8 bases, with 11 bases of the junction left unmatched. The CDR3 loop spans 15 amino acids. Germline loops: CDR1 MNHNY, CDR2 SVGAGI (reference sequence). The CDR3 coding sequence is TGTGCCAGCAGTACGGCCGGGACTAGTTTCCATGAGCAGTTCTTC. The encoded protein is CASSTAGTSFHEQFF.

The gene calls are TRBV14 and TRBJ2-7, with TRBD1 as a possible D gene (5 bases). CDR3 length: 16 amino acids. Trimming left V 1 base short and J 2 bases short, with 15 bases between. Germline CDR1 is SGHDN and CDR2 is FVKESK. DNA of the CDR3: TGTGCCAGCAGCCAAGGGTCAGGGTGGGATCCCTACGAGCAGTACTTC. As protein: CASSQGSGWDPYEQYF.